Listed below are T cell receptor beta chains from one sample, sequenced in a study of T cells after yellow fever vaccination. TCRdb fed the 5' RACE reads into MiXCR, producing one record per CDR3 protein. Of some 350,000 distinct CDR3 sequences listed, 4% are singletons. The starting material was PBMCs, obtained 5 days after the yellow fever booster vaccination. The receptors originated from a man aged 18 to 29 who received the YFV17D yellow fever vaccine. Both conserved end residues are trimmed from each CDR3. Fields, in order: CDR3 protein, J gene, CDR3 length, V gene.

CDR3aa: ASSQLDSSGANVLT
j_gene: TRBJ2-6
len: 14
v_gene: TRBV4-3

CDR3aa: SASSVRVSGANVLT
j_gene: TRBJ2-6
len: 14
v_gene: TRBV20-1

CDR3aa: ASSWGLRPPSYGYT
j_gene: TRBJ1-2
len: 14
v_gene: TRBV5-1

CDR3aa: ARSKQGLPGSRNTEAF
j_gene: TRBJ1-1
len: 16
v_gene: TRBV6-2/TRBV6-3

CDR3aa: ASSLGWGSSGNTIY
j_gene: TRBJ1-3
len: 14
v_gene: TRBV5-1

CDR3aa: ASSQDLHSGGESIQY
j_gene: TRBJ2-4
len: 15
v_gene: TRBV4-2

CDR3aa: ASSSTWTTKETQY
j_gene: TRBJ2-5
len: 13
v_gene: TRBV5-1

CDR3aa: ASSLEGGGTDTQY
j_gene: TRBJ2-3
len: 13
v_gene: TRBV7-9

CDR3aa: ASSDSDSGGGEQF
j_gene: TRBJ2-1
len: 13
v_gene: TRBV6-4

CDR3aa: SASWGDRPEAF
j_gene: TRBJ1-1
len: 11
v_gene: TRBV20-1